This T cell receptor (beta chain) emerged from a study of blood T cell repertoires in COVID-19. About the research overall: The analysed material was cDNA or gDNA that came from T cells, B-cell-depleted T cells, or PBMCs.

The protocol was immunoSEQ multiplex PCR, while the TCRdb copy is restricted to in-frame clones and leaves out a portion. The data hold 200,000 to 250,000 clones, with about 87% observed a single time. CDR1 is ENHRY, CDR2 SYGVKD, per germline. V was clipped by 5 bases and J by 6 bases, with 22 bases between them. The CDR3 has 16 residues. Living in under 30 US areas, the participants were between 18 and 89 years of age. The source material was PBMCs or T cells enriched from blood (not recorded which). The clonotype originates from a man aged 18 to 30 with acute COVID-19. The chain employs TRBV10-3 and TRBJ1-1, with D maybe TRBD1 (5 bases). CDR3 sequence: CAISSGGQAPGAEAFF. The CDR3 DNA reads TGTGCCATCAGTTCAGGAGGGCAGGCGCCGGGGGCTGAAGCTTTCTTT.